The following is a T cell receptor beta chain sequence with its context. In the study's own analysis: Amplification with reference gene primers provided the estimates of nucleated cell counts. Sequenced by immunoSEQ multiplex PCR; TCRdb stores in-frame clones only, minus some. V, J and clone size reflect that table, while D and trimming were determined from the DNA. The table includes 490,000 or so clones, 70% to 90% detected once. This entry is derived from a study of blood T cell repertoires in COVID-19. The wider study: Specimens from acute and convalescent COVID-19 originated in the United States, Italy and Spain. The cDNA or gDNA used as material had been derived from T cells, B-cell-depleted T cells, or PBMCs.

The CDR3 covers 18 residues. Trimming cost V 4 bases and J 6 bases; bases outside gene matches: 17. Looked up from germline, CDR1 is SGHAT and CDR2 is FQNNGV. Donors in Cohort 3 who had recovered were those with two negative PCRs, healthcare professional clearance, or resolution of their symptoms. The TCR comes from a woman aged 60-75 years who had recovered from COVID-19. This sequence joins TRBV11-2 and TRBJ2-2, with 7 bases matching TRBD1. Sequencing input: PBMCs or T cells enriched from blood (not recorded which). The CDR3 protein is CASSYRTKPGTAPGELFF. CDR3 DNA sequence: TGTGCCAGCAGCTATCGGACCAAACCCGGGACAGCCCCCGGGGAGCTGTTTTTT.